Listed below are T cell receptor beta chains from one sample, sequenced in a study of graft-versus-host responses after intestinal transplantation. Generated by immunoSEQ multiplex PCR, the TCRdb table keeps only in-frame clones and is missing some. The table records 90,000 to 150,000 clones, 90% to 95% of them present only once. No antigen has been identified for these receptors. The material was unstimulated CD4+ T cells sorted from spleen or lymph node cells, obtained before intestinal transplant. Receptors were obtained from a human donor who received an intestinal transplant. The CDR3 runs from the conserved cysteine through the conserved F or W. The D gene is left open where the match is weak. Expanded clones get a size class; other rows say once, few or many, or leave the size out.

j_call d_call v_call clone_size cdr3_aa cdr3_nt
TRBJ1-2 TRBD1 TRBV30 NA CAWSLRDRGGYTF TGTGCCTGGAGTCTCCGGGACAGGGGGGGCTACACCTTC
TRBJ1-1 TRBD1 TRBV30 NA CACNRGTEAFF TGTGCCTGCAACAGGGGGACTGAAGCTTTCTTT
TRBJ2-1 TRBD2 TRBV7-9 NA CASSLPSGRGNEQFF TGTGCCAGCAGCTTGCCTAGCGGGAGGGGGAATGAGCAGTTCTTC
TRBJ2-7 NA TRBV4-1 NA CASSQAVEDWHEQYF TGCGCCAGCAGCCAGGCCGTCGAGGATTGGCACGAGCAGTACTTC
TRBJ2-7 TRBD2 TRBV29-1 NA CSVVLAGTYEQYF TGCAGCGTTGTACTAGCGGGGACCTACGAGCAGTACTTC
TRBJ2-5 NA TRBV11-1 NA CASSAGRTPTGTQYF TGTGCCAGCAGCGCAGGCCGGACTCCTACGGGGACCCAGTACTTC
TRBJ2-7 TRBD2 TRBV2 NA CASTRISGSSSYEQYF TGTGCCAGCACAAGGATTAGCGGGTCAAGCTCCTACGAGCAGTACTTC
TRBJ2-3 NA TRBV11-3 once CASSFRGPGTHTDTQYF TGTGCCAGCAGCTTCCGGGGGCCAGGGACCCACACAGATACGCAGTATTTT
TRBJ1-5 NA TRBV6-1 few CASSEIRPRSNQPQHF TGTGCCAGCAGTGAAATCCGGCCACGTTCTAATCAGCCCCAGCATTTT
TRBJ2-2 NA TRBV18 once CASSAQNTGELFF TGTGCCAGCTCGGCACAGAACACCGGGGAGCTGTTTTTT
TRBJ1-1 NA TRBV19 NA CASSRTGRGTEAFF TGTGCCAGTAGTCGAACAGGGAGGGGAACTGAAGCTTTCTTT
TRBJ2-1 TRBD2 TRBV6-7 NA CASSTPGLAGESSYNEQFF TGTGCCAGCAGTACGCCGGGACTAGCGGGAGAAAGCTCCTACAATGAGCAGTTCTTC
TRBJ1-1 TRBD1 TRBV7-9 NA CASSLLTGEGTEAFF TGTGCCAGCAGCTTACTGACAGGGGAAGGCACTGAAGCTTTCTTT
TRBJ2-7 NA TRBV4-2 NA CASSQDAGPKKPYEQYF TGTGCCAGCAGCCAAGATGCGGGCCCGAAGAAGCCCTACGAGCAGTACTTC
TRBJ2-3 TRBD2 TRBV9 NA CASSVGTSGSLQYF TGTGCCAGCAGCGTCGGGACTAGCGGGAGTCTGCAGTATTTT
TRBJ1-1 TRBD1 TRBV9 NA CASSPPGTGNTEAFF TGTGCCAGCAGCCCTCCCGGGACAGGGAACACTGAAGCTTTCTTT
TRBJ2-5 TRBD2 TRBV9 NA CASSLGLAGGRRGSETQYF TGTGCCAGCAGCTTGGGACTAGCGGGAGGGCGGAGAGGTTCGGAGACCCAGTACTTC
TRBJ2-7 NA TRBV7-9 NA CASSLGNEAFEQYF TGTGCCAGCAGCCTAGGTAACGAGGCCTTCGAGCAGTACTTC
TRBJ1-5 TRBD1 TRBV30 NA CAWARTGTGDNQPQHF TGTGCCTGGGCTAGGACCGGGACAGGGGACAATCAGCCCCAGCATTTT
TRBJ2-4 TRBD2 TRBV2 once CASRTGEGLAGGQNIQYF TGTGCCAGCAGAACAGGCGAGGGACTAGCGGGAGGTCAAAACATTCAGTACTTC
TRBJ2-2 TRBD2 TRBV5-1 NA CASSRVLTLAGGRLEQNTGELFF TGCGCCAGCAGCCGCGTCCTGACGCTAGCGGGAGGGCGGTTAGAGCAGAACACCGGGGAGCTGTTTTTT
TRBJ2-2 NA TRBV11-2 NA CASSLGRGTKNTGELFF TGTGCCAGCAGCTTAGGTAGAGGGACCAAAAACACCGGGGAGCTGTTTTTT